This T cell receptor beta chain was obtained from a study of T cell responses to AZD1222 COVID-19 vaccine. About this clone itself: The antigen is not known.

The protocol was immunoSEQ multiplex PCR, while the TCRdb copy is restricted to in-frame clones and leaves out a portion. The data show more than 150,000 clones, with approximately 94% seen just once and roughly 1.7% held by the top ten. Findings and caveats of the study: Distributed over spike, vaccine-associated CD4 TCRs predominated at 160-218 and 743-854. Most donors were white British, females outnumbered males, and clonal diversity was possibly underestimated.

Losses at the gene ends were 4 bases for V and 5 bases for J; bases not matched to a gene: 9. Germline V CDR1 and CDR2: MGHRA, YSYEKL. This CDR3 comprises 15 residues. The sequenced sample was peripheral blood, obtained 28 days after the second AZD1222 dose. This TCR came from an adult who received the AZD1222 COVID-19 vaccine. The chain recombines TRBV4-1 with TRBJ2-5, with 8 bases aligning to TRBD2. CDR3 sequence (DNA): TGCGCCAGCAGCCGAACGGGACTAGTCGTGGAGACCCAGTACTTC. Translation: CASSRTGLVVETQYF.